The clone carrying this TCR beta chain was detected only a few times. Its antigen remains unknown. The sample is drawn from a study of cytomegalovirus exposure and HLA in healthy donors. CDR1 and CDR2 from the germline V gene are SGHDT and YYEEEE. The CDR3 covers 14 residues. The V and J ends lost 0 bases and 0 bases respectively, with 6 bases between them. Both 60 Vbeta primers and 13 Jbeta primers went into the PCR. Method: immunoSEQ multiplex PCR; TCRdb's copy keeps in-frame clones and lacks some. The table includes some 130,000 clones, 65% to 80% detected once. Broader study findings: According to reports, the classifier identified cytomegalovirus status with high specificity and sensitivity. In an earlier analysis, most TCR beta V segments were productive about 90% or about 30% of the time. Reportedly, fewer N-insertions than the approximately 700-donor mean appeared in an Asian-associated ancestry cluster in a later analysis. Within a later analysis, the majority of CMV-associated TCR beta chains appeared HLA-restricted.

The source of this sequence is a middle-aged man in good health and CMV-seronegative. Source material: PBMCs. The chain couples TRBV5-6 to TRBJ1-1; D remains unclear. Here the CDR3 reads CASSLAGMNTEAFF. Here the CDR3 DNA reads TGTGCCAGCAGCTTGGCGGGGATGAACACTGAAGCTTTCTTT.